Each of the 32 T cell receptor beta chains below was sequenced from the same sample in a study of T cell responses to AZD1222 COVID-19 vaccine. Assay used: immunoSEQ multiplex PCR; TCRdb lists only in-frame clones, some missing. The table shows a few hundred thousand clones, with over 90% occurring only once. The material sequenced was peripheral blood, taken on day 0 of AZD1222 vaccination. The receptor set was obtained from an adult in good health.

V and J are TRBV2 and TRBJ2-7; 8 bases line up with TRBD1. This CDR3 comprises 14 residues. Germline V gives CDR1 SNHLY, CDR2 FYNNEI. J was trimmed by 1 base and V by 5 bases; bases with no gene match: 4. DNA of the CDR3: TGTGCCAGCAGTTTAGGGACAGGTTCCTACGAGCAGTACTTC. As protein: CASSLGTGSYEQYF.

In its sample, this clone was seen once. J is TRBJ2-7 and V is TRBV21-1. TRBV21-1 is described as a pseudogene. The CDR3 extends over 16 amino acids. CDR3 nucleotide sequence: TGTGCCAGAAGATCATTAAGAGGCGACAAATACTACGAGCAGTACTTC. This sequence encodes CARRSLRGDKYYEQYF.

This chain joins TRBV6-1 and TRBJ2-7; TRBD1 matches at 12 bases. The CDR3 extends over 17 amino acids. The trim removed 3 bases at V and 0 bases at J, leaving 6 bases unmatched. Germline V gene data show CDR1 as MNHNS and CDR2 as SASEGT. CDR3 loop: CASSEGQGAKSSYEQYF. The CDR3 bases are TGTGCCAGCAGTGAGGGACAGGGGGCGAAGAGCTCCTACGAGCAGTACTTC.

The gene calls are TRBV12-3 or TRBV12-4 and TRBJ2-7; D is unclear. Trimming took 8 bases from V and 3 from J, leaving 14 bases between them. The CDR3 is 13 amino acids. The CDR3 region has the DNA TGTGCCAGCTGCCAGTACTCGGGCTACGAGCAGTACTTC. Residues: CASCQYSGYEQYF.

The genes are TRBV4-1 and TRBJ2-1, with a tentative D call TRBD1 (5 bases). The CDR3 consists of 19 residues. Germline CDR1 is MGHRA and CDR2 is YSYEKL. The V and J ends lost 4 bases and 0 bases respectively, with 22 bases between them. CDR3 residues: CASSPPSTGPLSSYNEQFF. In nucleotides, the CDR3 is TGCGCCAGCAGCCCCCCATCCACAGGTCCCCTAAGCTCCTACAATGAGCAGTTCTTC.

The V and J genes are TRBV12-3 or TRBV12-4 and TRBJ1-5, with no clear D. V lost 6 bases, J lost 5 bases, and 8 bases lay in between. The CDR3 runs 12 residues. The CDR3 here is CASSPTDQPQHF. CDR3 DNA: TGTGCCAGCAGCCCAACAGATCAGCCCCAGCATTTT.

The gene calls are TRBV10-3 and TRBJ2-2, with a tentative D call TRBD1 (6 bases). V was cut by 0 bases and J by 1 base, with 9 bases left in between. The CDR3 is 16 residues long. The germline V gene has CDR1 ENHRY and CDR2 SYGVKD. The CDR3 loop reads CAISESGGLNTGELFF. The DNA of the CDR3 is TGTGCCATCAGTGAGTCTGGGGGCCTGAACACCGGGGAGCTGTTTTTT.

This clone was seen only once. The chain is built from TRBV5-4 and TRBJ2-4; 8 nucleotides align to TRBD1. Trimming took 5 bases from V and 3 from J; bases not matched to a gene: 10. Germline V CDR1 and CDR2: SGHNT, YYREEE (reference sequence). CDR3 length: 16 amino acids. This CDR3 reads CASSLGGQGYKNIQYF. DNA of the CDR3: TGTGCCAGCAGTCTGGGAGGACAGGGTTACAAAAACATTCAGTACTTC.

This chain joins TRBV6-5 and TRBJ1-3; the D is unclear. Trimming pared 0 bases from V and 0 bases from J, leaving 9 bases between. CDR1 MNHEY and CDR2 SVGAGI come from the germline V gene. CDR3 length: 16 amino acids. The CDR3 sequence is CASSYSSVFSGNTIYF. The CDR3 DNA sequence: TGTGCCAGCAGTTACTCGTCGGTGTTCTCTGGAAACACCATATATTTT.

The rearrangement links TRBV5-5 to TRBJ1-2; D remains ambiguous. Germline V CDR1 and CDR2: SGHKS, YYEKEE (reference sequence). V gave up 1 base and J gave up 4 bases, with 14 bases separating them. CDR3 length equals 15 residues. The CDR3 spells CASSLPGYMTYGYTF. The CDR3 nucleotides read TGTGCCAGCAGCTTGCCGGGCTACATGACCTATGGCTACACCTTC. The variable domain in full, completed from reference TRBV5-5 and TRBJ1-2, reads DAGVTQSPTHLIKTRGQQVTLRCSPISGHKSVSWYQQVLGQGPQFIFQYYEKEERGRGNFPDRFSARQFPNYSSELNVNALLLGDSALYLCASSLPGYMTYGYTFGSGTRLTVV.

This clone was observed a handful of times. V gene TRBV19 combines with J gene TRBJ1-5; D gene ambiguous. CDR3 length equals 14 residues. V dropped 7 bases and J dropped 1 base, with 11 bases sitting between them. Germline V gene sequence: CDR1 LNHDA, CDR2 SQIVND (reference sequence). The CDR3, as DNA: TGTGCCAGTAACCCCCGGGCCAGCAATCAGCCCCAGCATTTT. It codes for CASNPRASNQPQHF.

The J gene is TRBJ2-1, the V gene TRBV5-1, with 11 bases identical to TRBD1. V trimming: 4 bases; J trimming: 5 bases; junction bases outside the gene matches: 5. Germline V gene sequence: CDR1 SGHRS, CDR2 YFSETQ. CDR3 length: 15 amino acids. In DNA, the CDR3 is TGCGCCAGCAGCGACCGGGACAGGGGGAACAATGAGCAGTTCTTC. It translates to CASSDRDRGNNEQFF.

V and J are TRBV29-1 and TRBJ2-6; 7 nucleotides match TRBD1. Germline trimming cut 4 bases from V and 2 bases from J; bases unmatched to any gene: 2. CDR1 is SQVTM and CDR2 is ANQGSEA in the germline V gene. CDR3 length equals 14 residues. Written as DNA, the CDR3 is TGCAGCGTTGGCACAGGGGCTGGGGCCAACGTCCTGACTTTC. Translation: CSVGTGAGANVLTF.

The chain links TRBV5-1 to TRBJ2-6; D is perhaps TRBD1 (6 bases). Germline values: CDR1 SGHRS, CDR2 YFSETQ. The CDR3 is 16 amino acids. Trimming took off 4 bases at V and 2 bases at J, with 13 bases between the two ends. CDR3 DNA sequence: TGCGCCAGCAGCCAAAAGACAGGAACTGGGGCCAACGTCCTGACTTTC. Translation: CASSQKTGTGANVLTF.

This chain uses TRBV5-6 with TRBJ2-5; D is possibly TRBD1 or TRBD2 (6 bases each). The CDR3 is 15 residues long. The V and J ends lost 3 bases and 5 bases respectively, with 17 bases between them. Germline assignment: CDR1 SGHDT and CDR2 YYEEEE. The CDR3 here is CASSWGLARGETQYF. CDR3 nucleotides: TGTGCCAGCAGCTGGGGACTGGCAAGGGGGGAGACCCAGTACTTC.

This clone was detected only once. This rearrangement joins TRBV28 to TRBJ2-7; possible D gene TRBD2, 6 bases. Germline-derived CDR1 and CDR2 are MDHEN and SYDVKM. V was shortened by 7 bases and J by 2 bases, with 6 bases between the two germline ends. This CDR3 contains 11 residues. CDR3 sequence: CASTGAYEQYF. The CDR3 nucleotides are TGTGCCAGCACGGGAGCCTACGAGCAGTACTTC.

This clone was seen once. This chain uses TRBV27 with TRBJ2-2, with D tentatively TRBD2 (5 bases). The CDR3 contains 14 residues. Trimming shortened V by 5 bases and J by 6 bases, and 13 bases separated the two germline ends. Germline V lookup: CDR1 MNHEY, CDR2 SMNVEV (reference sequence). This CDR3 is CASSPRGGPGELFF. Written as DNA, the CDR3 is TGTGCCAGCAGTCCCCGAGGAGGCCCCGGGGAGCTGTTTTTT.

This chain links TRBV7-9 with TRBJ1-4, with D hard to call. Trimming took 1 base from V and 0 from J, leaving 9 bases between them. This CDR3 spans 16 amino acids. Per germline, CDR1 SEHNR and CDR2 FQNEAQ (reference sequence). CDR3 nucleotide sequence: TGTGCCAGCAGCTTAGATCCAGCTGCAACTAATGAAAAACTGTTTTTT. Amino acid sequence: CASSLDPAATNEKLFF. The full variable domain, rest sourced from reference TRBV7-9 and TRBJ1-4, is DTGVSQNPRHKITKRGQNVTFRCDPISEHNRLYWYRQTLGQGPEFLTYFQNEAQLEKSRLLSDRFSAERPKGSFSTLEIQRTEQGDSAMYLCASSLDPAATNEKLFFGSGTQLSVL.

The rearrangement links TRBV5-4 to TRBJ1-1; D gene unclear. The germline V gene has CDR1 SGHNT and CDR2 YYREEE (reference sequence). This CDR3 spans 13 amino acids. V gave up 2 bases and J gave up 0 bases, with 5 bases separating them. The CDR3 nucleotides read TGTGCCAGCAGCTTTGATGTGAACACTGAAGCTTTCTTT. Translating gives CASSFDVNTEAFF.

The CDR3 region is CASSPGLVIGYNEQFF. CDR3 coding DNA: TGTGCCAGCAGCCCGGGACTAGTGATTGGTTACAATGAGCAGTTCTTC. The genes are TRBV27 and TRBJ2-1, with 8 bases aligning to TRBD2. CDR3 size: 16 residues. J lost 4 bases, V lost 6 bases, and 11 bases had no gene match. Germline CDR1 and CDR2: MNHEY and SMNVEV (reference sequence).

This clone showed up just once. CDR3 loop: CASSSGTGVNEQYF. Written as DNA, the CDR3 is TGTGCCAGCAGCTCCGGGACAGGGGTCAACGAGCAGTACTTC. The chain carries TRBV7-3 and TRBJ2-7; 10 bases match TRBD1. J gave up 5 bases and V 4 bases, and 5 bases lay outside the gene matches. CDR3 length equals 14 residues. The germline V gene has CDR1 SGHTA and CDR2 FQGTGA.

The chain carries TRBV9 and TRBJ2-2; D unresolved. This CDR3 is built from 13 residues. Germline lookup yields CDR1 SGDLS and CDR2 YYNGEE. The V gene lost 0 bases and the J gene lost 6 bases, with 6 bases spanning the gap. The CDR3, as DNA: TGTGCCAGCAGCGTAGAGCCGGCCGGGGAGCTGTTTTTT. As protein: CASSVEPAGELFF. Complete variable domain (other parts from reference TRBV9 and TRBJ2-2): DSGVTQTPKHLITATGQRVTLRCSPRSGDLSVYWYQQSLDQGLQFLIQYYNGEERAKGNILERFSAQQFPDLHSELNLSSLELGDSALYFCASSVEPAGELFFGEGSRLTVL.

The chain is built from TRBV18 and TRBJ2-7; 10 bases match TRBD2. Unmatched junction bases numbered 6, after V lost 2 bases and J lost 5 bases. Looked up from germline, CDR1 is KGHSH and CDR2 is LQKENI. The CDR3 consists of 15 residues. The CDR3 reads CASSPTVAGGDEQYF. The CDR3 nucleotides are TGTGCCAGCTCACCAACCGTAGCGGGAGGTGACGAGCAGTACTTC.

The rearrangement links TRBV7-9 to TRBJ1-3, with no clear D. Looked up from germline, CDR1 is SEHNR and CDR2 is FQNEAQ (reference sequence). The CDR3 extends over 14 amino acids. The V end lost 7 bases, the J end lost 0 bases, and 10 bases lay between the germline ends. CDR3 sequence reads: CASTSDNSGNTIYF. The CDR3, as DNA: TGTGCCAGCACCTCCGACAACTCTGGAAACACCATATATTTT.

This chain joins TRBV5-4 and TRBJ1-4, with D hard to call. The CDR3 contains 16 residues. The germline V gene has CDR1 SGHNT and CDR2 YYREEE (reference sequence). V was trimmed by 4 bases and J by 7 bases, leaving 20 bases between them. Here the CDR3 DNA reads TGTGCCAGCAGCCCCGATAACAGAGCAACTGGTGAAAAACTGTTTTTT. Its translation is CASSPDNRATGEKLFF. Together with reference TRBV5-4 and TRBJ1-4, the CDR3 gives the full variable domain: ETGVTQSPTHLIKTRGQQVTLRCSSQSGHNTVSWYQQALGQGPQFIFQYYREEENGRGNFPPRFSGLQFPNYSSELNVNALELDDSALYLCASSPDNRATGEKLFFGSGTQLSVL.

The chain combines TRBV29-1 with TRBJ2-1; D gene ambiguous. This CDR3 spans 12 amino acids. Trimming stripped 7 bases from V and 3 bases from J, with 10 bases between. Germline-derived CDR1 and CDR2 are SQVTM and ANQGSEA. This chain's CDR3 is CSAPASYNEQFF. CDR3 coding DNA: TGCAGCGCCCCGGCGAGCTACAATGAGCAGTTCTTC.

The chain uses TRBV2 and TRBJ2-1, with 7 bases matching TRBD2. Germline CDR1 and CDR2: SNHLY and FYNNEI. V gave up 6 bases and J gave up 2 bases; unmatched junction bases: 7. This CDR3 region has 15 residues. CDR3 DNA sequence: TGTGCCAGCAGATGGGGGAGGGGAGCCTACAATGAGCAGTTCTTC. Protein product: CASRWGRGAYNEQFF. The variable domain in full, completed from reference TRBV2 and TRBJ2-1, reads EPEVTQTPSHQVTQMGQEVILRCVPISNHLYFYWYRQILGQKVEFLVSFYNNEISEKSEIFDDQFSVERPDGSNFTLKIRSTKLEDSAMYFCASRWGRGAYNEQFFGPGTRLTVL.

J is TRBJ1-5 and V is TRBV6-1; 10 bases align to TRBD1. The CDR3 loop spans 16 amino acids. Trimming took 1 base from V and 4 from J; bases not matched to a gene: 4. Germline CDR1 MNHNS, CDR2 SASEGT. In DNA, the CDR3 is TGTGCCAGCAGTGAAGGTAGGGGACAGGGGAATCAGCCCCAGCATTTT. It specifies CASSEGRGQGNQPQHF.

V is TRBV24-1 and J is TRBJ2-3; tentatively, D is TRBD1 or TRBD2 (7 bases each). The germline V and J ends were trimmed by 0 bases and 8 bases, with 14 bases remaining between them. Germline CDR1 is KGHDR and CDR2 is SFDVKD. This CDR3 region has 15 residues. The CDR3 sequence is CATSDLGRGGGTQYF. The CDR3 nucleotides read TGTGCCACCAGTGATTTGGGCAGGGGGGGTGGTACGCAGTATTTT.

The V gene is TRBV5-1, the J gene TRBJ1-1; perhaps TRBD1 as D (5 bases). V was shortened by 3 bases and J by 7 bases, with 13 bases between the two germline ends. Per germline, CDR1 SGHRS and CDR2 YFSETQ. The CDR3 spans 13 residues. CDR3 DNA: TGCGCCAGCAGCTCACCAGGGAGGGATGAAGCTTTCTTT. It translates to CASSSPGRDEAFF. Complete variable domain (other parts from reference TRBV5-1 and TRBJ1-1): KAGVTQTPRYLIKTRGQQVTLSCSPISGHRSVSWYQQTPGQGLQFLFEYFSETQRNKGNFPGRFSGRQFSNSRSEMNVSTLELGDSALYLCASSSPGRDEAFFGQGTRLTVV.

The chain joins TRBV5-8 to TRBJ2-1; 8 bases are shared with TRBD2. J gave up 9 bases and V 2 bases, and 7 bases lay outside the gene matches. Germline V gene sequence: CDR1 SGHTS, CDR2 YDEGEE. The CDR3 is made up of 14 amino acids. The CDR3 loop is CASSFGLAPSEQFF. Written as DNA, the CDR3 is TGTGCCAGCAGCTTCGGACTAGCACCCAGTGAGCAGTTCTTC. The full variable domain, its missing parts supplied by reference TRBV5-8 and TRBJ2-1, is EAGVTQSPTHLIKTRGQQATLRCSPISGHTSVYWYQQALGLGLQFLLWYDEGEERNRGNFPPRFSGRQFPNYSSELNVNALELEDSALYLCASSFGLAPSEQFFGPGTRLTVL.

The rearrangement uses TRBV7-3 and TRBJ1-2, with a tentative D call TRBD1 (6 bases). The CDR3 runs to 12 residues. CDR1 and CDR2 (germline): SGHTA, FQGTGA. The ends were cut back, 5 bases at V and 8 bases at J, with 12 bases in the middle. The CDR3 DNA is TGTGCCAGCAGCCCACAGGGAGGCGGCTACACCTTC. It yields the protein CASSPQGGGYTF. Full variable domain (outside the CDR3, taken from reference TRBV7-3 and TRBJ1-2): GAGVSQTPSNKVTEKGKYVELRCDPISGHTALYWYRQSLGQGPEFLIYFQGTGAADDSGLPNDRFFAVRPEGSVSTLKIQRTERGDSAVYLCASSPQGGGYTFGSGTRLTVV.